Sequencing of this T cell receptor (beta chain) was carried out in a study of blood T cell repertoires in COVID-19. Across the whole study: The study drew acute and convalescent COVID-19 samples from the United States, Italy and Spain. The cDNA or gDNA used as material had been derived from T cells, B-cell-depleted T cells, or PBMCs.

Looked up from germline, CDR1 is LNHDA and CDR2 is SQIVND (reference sequence). CDR3 length: 15 amino acids. Trimming cost V 8 bases and J 0 bases, with 14 bases left between them. The table came from immunoSEQ multiplex PCR; TCRdb's copy has only in-frame clones and leaves some out. The sample records tens of thousands of clones, about 82% being singletons. Sequencing was performed on PBMCs or T cells enriched from blood (not recorded which). The clonotype was recovered from a woman in her forties with acute COVID-19. V is TRBV19 and J is TRBJ1-5, with no clear D. The CDR3 bases are TGTGCCAGTGGTTGGGCACGATATAGCAATCAGCCCCAGCATTTT. This codes for CASGWARYSNQPQHF.